Below are 15 T cell receptor beta chains sequenced from a single sample in a study of blood T cell repertoires in COVID-19. Sequencing was performed with immunoSEQ multiplex PCR; in TCRdb, only in-frame clones are kept and a portion is missing. The data hold fewer than 200,000 clones, with around 84% observed a single time. The specimen sequenced was peripheral blood. These receptors originate from a man aged 40-49 years with active or convalescent COVID-19.

The V gene is TRBV6-6, the J gene TRBJ1-5; TRBD1 matches 8 bases. The CDR3 contains 19 residues. V shed 5 bases and J 0 bases; nucleotides not matched to a gene: 15. The germline gives CDR1 MNHNY, CDR2 SVGAGI (reference sequence). The CDR3 sequence is CASSHLPGTGDNSNQPQHF. The CDR3 coding sequence is TGTGCCAGCAGTCACCTCCCCGGGACAGGAGACAATAGCAATCAGCCCCAGCATTTT.

The chain carries TRBV7-9 and TRBJ1-3; weak D call: TRBD1 (6 bases). Germline CDR1 is SEHNR and CDR2 is FQNEAQ (reference sequence). The CDR3 runs 14 residues. V lost 5 bases and J lost 2, with 10 bases in between. The CDR3 sequence: CASSPRQAGNTIYF. The CDR3 DNA reads as TGTGCCAGCAGCCCCCGACAGGCTGGAAACACCATATATTTT.

The chain carries TRBV27 and TRBJ1-1, with TRBD1 matching 7 bases. CDR1 is MNHEY, CDR2 SMNVEV, per germline (reference sequence). Germline trimming cut 6 bases from V and 0 bases from J; bases unmatched to any gene: 4. The length of the CDR3 is 14 residues. Here the CDR3 DNA reads TGTGCCAGCAGCATGGACAGGATGAACACTGAAGCTTTCTTT. It yields the protein CASSMDRMNTEAFF.

The rearrangement uses TRBV7-9 and TRBJ2-5; D is possibly TRBD1 (6 bases). The germline V gene has CDR1 SEHNR and CDR2 FQNEAQ (reference sequence). This CDR3 contains 14 residues. With 5 bases removed from V and 2 bases from J, the gap between germline ends came to 12 bases. CDR3 residues: CASSRPDRQETQYF. The CDR3 DNA follows: TGTGCCAGCAGCAGACCGGACAGACAAGAGACCCAGTACTTC. The complete variable domain, with remaining parts taken from reference TRBV7-9 and TRBJ2-5, reads DTGVSQNPRHKITKRGQNVTFRCDPISEHNRLYWYRQTLGQGPEFLTYFQNEAQLEKSRLLSDRFSAERPKGSFSTLEIQRTEQGDSAMYLCASSRPDRQETQYFGPGTRLLVL.

The V call is TRBV10-1, the J call TRBJ2-5, with unresolved D. This CDR3 comprises 12 residues. V lost 1 base and J 2 bases, leaving 2 bases between the germline ends. The V gene's germline CDR1 is WNHNN and CDR2 SYGVQD (reference sequence). CDR3 coding DNA: TGCGCCAGCAGTGAGTTACAAGAGACCCAGTACTTC. It translates to CASSELQETQYF.

The count of this clone is one. V usage is TRBV5-4 and J usage is TRBJ2-3; D is ambiguous. V was cut by 0 bases and J by 5 bases, with 4 bases left in between. The CDR3 spans 12 residues. CDR1 is SGHNT, CDR2 YYREEE, per germline (reference sequence). The CDR3 loop is CASSLGGDTQYF. In DNA form, the CDR3 reads TGTGCCAGCAGCTTGGGAGGAGATACGCAGTATTTT. Based on the CDR3 plus reference TRBV5-4 and TRBJ2-3, the full variable domain is ETGVTQSPTHLIKTRGQQVTLRCSSQSGHNTVSWYQQALGQGPQFIFQYYREEENGRGNFPPRFSGLQFPNYSSELNVNALELDDSALYLCASSLGGDTQYFGPGTRLTVL.

Note on this clone: A junction end diverges from the germline sequence, so it may reflect a read error. The V gene is TRBV7-7, the J gene TRBJ2-5, with a tentative D call TRBD1 (5 bases). CDR3 length: 15 amino acids. Germline CDR1 is SSHAT and CDR2 is FNYEAQ (reference sequence). In nucleotides, the CDR3 is TGTGCTAGCAGCTCTTTGGGGCAGGATGGGGAGACCCAGTACTTC. This gives the protein CASSSLGQDGETQYF. Filled out from reference TRBV7-7 and TRBJ2-5, the complete variable domain reads GAGVSQSPRYKVTKRGQDVTLRCDPISSHATLYWYQQALGQGPEFLTYFNYEAQPDKSGLPSDRFSAERPEGSISTLTIQRTEQRDSAMYRCASSSLGQDGETQYFGPGTRLLVL.

J is TRBJ1-3 and V is TRBV6-5; D remains unclear. Germline values: CDR1 MNHEY, CDR2 SVGAGI. This CDR3 has 14 residues. Deletions cut 6 bases from V and 0 bases from J, with 9 bases between. DNA for the CDR3: TGTGCCAGCAGCCCCTTGAGCTCTGGAAACACCATATATTTT. Translation: CASSPLSSGNTIYF.

V usage is TRBV28 and J usage is TRBJ1-4, with a tentative D call TRBD1 (6 bases). The CDR3 totals 15 residues. Germline CDR1 reads MDHEN; CDR2 reads SYDVKM. The germline V and J ends were trimmed by 3 bases and 8 bases, with 16 bases remaining between them. CDR3 amino acids: CASSLQPGVGEKLFF. The CDR3 nucleotides read TGTGCCAGCAGTTTGCAACCAGGGGTAGGAGAAAAACTGTTTTTT.

This chain connects TRBV30 to TRBJ1-2; D is unclear. V lost 8 bases, J lost 3 bases, and 7 bases lay in between. Per the germline V gene, CDR1 is GTSNPN and CDR2 is SVGIG (reference sequence). This CDR3 is 10 amino acids long. The CDR3 DNA reads TGTGCCCGCCGGGACTATGGCTACACCTTC. As protein: CARRDYGYTF.

This chain connects TRBV14 to TRBJ2-7; the match to TRBD1 covers 9 bases. CDR1 is SGHDN and CDR2 is FVKESK in the germline V gene. The V and J ends lost 3 bases and 6 bases, in that order; junction bases with no gene match: 6. This CDR3 has 14 residues. The CDR3 spells CASSQAGTGFEQYF. The CDR3 DNA reads TGTGCCAGCAGCCAGGCCGGGACAGGGTTCGAGCAGTACTTC.

V and J are TRBV18 and TRBJ1-3; 7 bases agree with TRBD1. There are 14 residues in the CDR3. The germline CDR1 and CDR2 sequences are KGHSH and LQKENI. V gave up 6 bases and J gave up 1 base; unmatched junction bases: 3. CDR3 bases: TGTGCCAGCTCGGCAGGGGGATCTGGAAACACCATATATTTT. This codes for CASSAGGSGNTIYF. Full variable domain (missing parts from reference TRBV18 and TRBJ1-3): NAGVMQNPRHLVRRRGQEARLRCSPMKGHSHVYWYRQLPEEGLKFMVYLQKENIIDESGMPKERFSAEFPKEGPSILRIQQVVRGDSAAYFCASSAGGSGNTIYFGEGSWLTVV.

The gene calls are TRBV2 and TRBJ2-5, with 14 nucleotides matching TRBD2. This CDR3 has 15 residues. Germline V lookup: CDR1 SNHLY, CDR2 FYNNEI. V was clipped by 4 bases and J by 6 bases; unmatched bases: 4. CDR3 bases: TGTGCCAGCAGTGGTGGGACTAGCGGGGGTCAGACCCAGTACTTC. This sequence encodes CASSGGTSGGQTQYF.

The chain carries TRBV28 and TRBJ1-5; a possible D gene is TRBD1 (5 bases). The CDR3 is made up of 12 amino acids. The germline CDR1 and CDR2 sequences are MDHEN and SYDVKM. Trimming took off 6 bases at V and 5 bases at J, with 8 bases between the two ends. The CDR3 DNA is TGTGCCAGCAGGGGGGGGTATCAGCCCCAGCATTTT. It yields the protein CASRGGYQPQHF.

V and J are TRBV7-6 and TRBJ1-4; D remains ambiguous. Germline V gene sequence: CDR1 SGHVS, CDR2 FNYEAQ. The CDR3 sequence is 14 residues long. Trimming removed 1 base at V and 6 bases at J, with 9 bases between. CDR3: CASSLGGWDEKLFF. CDR3 coding DNA: TGTGCCAGCAGCTTAGGCGGCTGGGATGAAAAACTGTTTTTT.